The next 22 T cell receptor beta chains were all read from a single sample in a study of T cells in Graves' hyperthyroidism and ophthalmopathy. Amplified TCR beta CDR3 regions came from RNA transcripts. The HTBI primer set was used in a first-round RT-PCR of the TCR CDR3. TCRdb called the multiplex PCR reads again in MiXCR, with one record for every CDR3 protein. The data hold about 290,000 distinct CDR3 sequences, with more than 15% observed a single time. The specimen sequenced was blood. The source is an older woman with Graves' ophthalmopathy.

This clonotype was detected only once. The junction departs from the called germline gene at one end, perhaps through a read error. V usage is TRBV4-2 and J usage is TRBJ1-4; D remains ambiguous. Germline CDR1 LGHNA, CDR2 YNFKEQ. The CDR3 runs 15 residues. The CDR3 here is CASSQEYSTNEKLLF. The CDR3 coding sequence is TGTGCCAGCAGCCAAGAGTATTCAACTAATGAAAAACTGCTTTTT.

This clonotype was counted at least ten times. This chain joins TRBV7-2 and TRBJ1-1; TRBD1 matches at 7 bases. The CDR3 extends over 14 amino acids. J lost 4 bases, V lost 2 bases, and 4 bases had no gene match. CDR1 is SGHTA and CDR2 is FQGNSA in the germline V gene. Here the CDR3 reads CASSLLPGGTEAFF. CDR3 nucleotides: TGTGCCAGCAGCTTACTTCCAGGGGGCACTGAAGCTTTCTTT.

This clonotype was found a few times. V gene TRBV6-2 or TRBV6-3 combines with J gene TRBJ1-2; unclear D gene. The germline V gene encodes CDR1 MNHEY and CDR2 SVGEGT. There are 12 residues in the CDR3. Trimming stripped 6 bases from V and 3 bases from J, with 8 bases between. The CDR3, as DNA: TGTGCCAGCAGCAGGCAAGACTATGGCTACACCTTC. Protein product: CASSRQDYGYTF.

This clonotype was detected ten times or more. The chain is built from TRBV7-8 and TRBJ1-5; 8 bases fit TRBD1. The CDR3 runs 16 residues. The V and J ends lost 4 bases and 1 base, in that order; junction bases with no gene match: 6. The germline CDR1 and CDR2 sequences are SGHVS and FQNEAQ. This chain's CDR3 is CASSYQGAGSNQPQHF. Written as DNA, the CDR3 is TGTGCCAGCAGCTACCAGGGGGCAGGGAGCAATCAGCCCCAGCATTTT.

This clonotype was seen a few times. This chain links TRBV12-3 or TRBV12-4 with TRBJ1-4, with D possibly TRBD1 on 6 matching bases. The CDR3 loop spans 13 amino acids. V lost 0 bases and J lost 11, with 10 bases in between. The CDR3, as DNA: TGTGCCAGCAGTTTAGCCAGGGGTGGGAAACTGTTTTTT. Protein product: CASSLARGGKLFF.

A few counts support this clonotype. The chain links TRBV6-2 or TRBV6-3 to TRBJ1-6, with D possibly being TRBD1 (5 bases). Germline-derived CDR1 and CDR2 are MNHEY and SVGEGT. The V and J ends lost 10 bases and 8 bases respectively, with 15 bases between them. CDR3 length: 13 residues. As DNA, the CDR3 is TGTGCCACCCAGAGGGACGGCGATTCACCCCTCCACTTT. Its protein is CATQRDGDSPLHF.

At least ten counts were recorded for this clonotype. V gene TRBV11-3 combines with J gene TRBJ2-1, with 9 bases aligning to TRBD2. V lost 5 bases to trimming and J lost 0 bases; unmatched junction nucleotides: 8. Germline CDR1 and CDR2: SGHNT and YENEEA. There are 17 residues in the CDR3. DNA of the CDR3: TGTGCCAGCAGCCCGTGGACTAGCGCTAGCTCCTACAATGAGCAGTTCTTC. Translating gives CASSPWTSASSYNEQFF.

This clonotype was seen only a few times. This chain links TRBV6-1 with TRBJ2-3, with TRBD2 matching 11 bases. V lost 7 bases and J lost 0; bases outside the gene matches: 3. The CDR3 is 15 amino acids. CDR1 and CDR2 from the germline V gene are MNHNS and SASEGT. The CDR3 coding sequence is TGTGCCAGCACCATAGCGGGGGGGAGCACAGATACGCAGTATTTT. Its protein is CASTIAGGSTDTQYF.

This chain connects TRBV11-2 to TRBJ1-5, with a weak D call TRBD1 (6 bases). This CDR3 is built from 15 residues. With 5 bases removed from V and 6 bases from J, the gap between germline ends came to 17 bases. Per the germline V gene, CDR1 is SGHAT and CDR2 is FQNNGV. CDR3 loop: CASSKDGGASQPQHF. The DNA of the CDR3 is TGTGCCAGCAGCAAAGACGGGGGCGCGAGTCAGCCCCAGCATTTT.

The rearrangement links TRBV20-1 to TRBJ2-2; 8 bases agree with TRBD2. The germline CDR1 and CDR2 sequences are DFQATT and SNEGSKA (reference sequence). Losses at the gene ends were 3 bases for V and 5 bases for J; bases not matched to a gene: 11. The CDR3 totals 16 residues. The CDR3, as DNA: TGCAGTGCTAGCCTCCACCGGGGGGGCCCGACCGGGGAGCTGTTTTTT. As protein: CSASLHRGGPTGELFF.

This clonotype was recorded at least ten times. The CDR3 sequence is CASSLGQGVDNEQFF. CDR3 DNA: TGTGCCAGCAGCCTTGGACAGGGGGTGGACAATGAGCAGTTCTTC. The V gene is TRBV2, the J gene TRBJ2-1; 10 nucleotides agree with TRBD1. The trim removed 6 bases at V and 5 bases at J, leaving 7 bases unmatched. The germline V gene has CDR1 SNHLY and CDR2 FYNNEI. The CDR3 loop spans 15 amino acids.

This clonotype occurred many times. The chain employs TRBV7-9 and TRBJ1-2; D unclear. CDR3 length: 13 amino acids. CDR1 and CDR2 (germline): SEHNR, FQNEAQ (reference sequence). The V gene lost 2 bases and the J gene lost 4 bases, with 8 bases spanning the gap. The CDR3 DNA sequence: TGTGCCAGCAGCTTACGGTTAGGCTATGGCTACACCTTC. The encoded protein is CASSLRLGYGYTF.

This chain links TRBV5-1 with TRBJ1-5; D unresolved. The CDR3 has 13 residues. V dropped 0 bases and J dropped 5 bases, with 6 bases sitting between them. The germline gives CDR1 SGHRS, CDR2 YFSETQ. The CDR3 sequence: CASSLVPYQPQHF. Written as DNA, the CDR3 is TGCGCCAGCAGCTTGGTTCCTTATCAGCCCCAGCATTTT.

The V gene is TRBV3-1, the J gene TRBJ2-1, with D unclear. The V end lost 1 base, the J end lost 9 bases, and 7 bases lay between the germline ends. CDR3 length: 12 amino acids. Germline V lookup: CDR1 LGHDT, CDR2 YNNKEL (reference sequence). The CDR3 sequence is CASSQVGSEQFF. The CDR3 region has the DNA TGTGCCAGCAGCCAAGTCGGCAGTGAGCAGTTCTTC.

This clonotype was detected a few times. The rearrangement joins TRBV10-3 to TRBJ2-7; possibly TRBD1 or TRBD2 for D (6 bases each). CDR3 length: 13 residues. Germline V CDR1 and CDR2: ENHRY, SYGVKD. V gave up 6 bases and J gave up 3 bases, with 12 bases separating them. CDR3 protein: CAIRRGDDYEQYF. The CDR3 coding sequence is TGTGCCATCAGGAGGGGGGACGACTACGAGCAGTACTTC.

This clonotype has ten or more counts. The chain has TRBV20-1 and TRBJ2-7, with 9 bases identical to TRBD1. CDR3 length: 13 amino acids. V trimming: 4 bases; J trimming: 2 bases; junction bases outside the gene matches: 3. Germline CDR1 reads DFQATT; CDR2 reads SNEGSKA (reference sequence). The CDR3 DNA follows: TGCAGTGCTACTCGACAGGGGGCCTACGAGCAGTACTTC. It specifies CSATRQGAYEQYF.

Notes on this clonotype: This clone may be a read error of a much larger clone one base away. This chain joins TRBV18 and TRBJ2-7; 9 nucleotides match TRBD1. Looked up from germline, CDR1 is KGHSH and CDR2 is LQKENI. Trimming at V came to 2 bases and at J to 9 bases, leaving 8 bases not matched to a gene. The length of the CDR3 is 14 residues. For the CDR3, the DNA is TGTGCCAGCTCACCAGGGACAGGGACCGACGGGCAGTACTTC. Translating it yields CASSPGTGTDGQYF.

Of note for this clonotype: With a much larger clone just one base away, this may be a read error. The DNA for the CDR3 is TGTGCCAGCAGGGGACAGGCCTGTTTTCGTTATGGCTACACCTTC. Protein sequence: CASRGQACFRYGYTF. V usage is TRBV10-2 and J usage is TRBJ1-2; 8 bases are shared with TRBD1. There are 15 residues in the CDR3. Germline CDR1 and CDR2: WSHSY and SAAADI.

In the case of this clonotype: This may be a read error: a much more frequent sequence differs by one nucleotide. The genes are TRBV7-9 and TRBJ1-2; D is ambiguous. CDR1 and CDR2 (germline): SEHNR, FQNEAQ (reference sequence). This CDR3 comprises 14 residues. This CDR3 is CASSRLTGTNGSTF. Here the CDR3 DNA reads TGTGCCAGCAGCCGTCTGACGGGAACGAATGGCTCCACCTTC.

The chain has TRBV7-9 and TRBJ1-4; D ambiguous. The germline V gene encodes CDR1 SEHNR and CDR2 FQNEAQ (reference sequence). V lost 1 base to trimming and J lost 8 bases, with 14 bases between them. This CDR3 is built from 15 residues. Here the CDR3 DNA reads TGTGCCAGCAGCTTAGGGACCGCTGGGAACGAAAAACTGTTTTTT. Its translation is CASSLGTAGNEKLFF.

This clonotype appeared many times. The gene calls are TRBV28 and TRBJ1-5; no reliable D call. V was pared by 2 bases and J by 5 bases, with 19 bases between. The germline V gene encodes CDR1 MDHEN and CDR2 SYDVKM. The CDR3 has 17 amino acids. The CDR3 reads CASSLSHSENFYQPQHF. The CDR3, as DNA: TGTGCCAGCAGTTTAAGTCACAGCGAGAATTTCTATCAGCCCCAGCATTTT.

The sample holds many counts of this clonotype. The rearrangement links TRBV5-1 to TRBJ2-1; D may be TRBD1 (7 bases). The V end lost 2 bases, the J end lost 6 bases, and 21 bases lay between the germline ends. Germline CDR1 SGHRS, CDR2 YFSETQ. The length of the CDR3 is 17 residues. Here the CDR3 DNA reads TGCGCCAGCAGCTTCTCGCATTCGGGGGACAGAGTCAATGAGCAGTTCTTC. Translation: CASSFSHSGDRVNEQFF.